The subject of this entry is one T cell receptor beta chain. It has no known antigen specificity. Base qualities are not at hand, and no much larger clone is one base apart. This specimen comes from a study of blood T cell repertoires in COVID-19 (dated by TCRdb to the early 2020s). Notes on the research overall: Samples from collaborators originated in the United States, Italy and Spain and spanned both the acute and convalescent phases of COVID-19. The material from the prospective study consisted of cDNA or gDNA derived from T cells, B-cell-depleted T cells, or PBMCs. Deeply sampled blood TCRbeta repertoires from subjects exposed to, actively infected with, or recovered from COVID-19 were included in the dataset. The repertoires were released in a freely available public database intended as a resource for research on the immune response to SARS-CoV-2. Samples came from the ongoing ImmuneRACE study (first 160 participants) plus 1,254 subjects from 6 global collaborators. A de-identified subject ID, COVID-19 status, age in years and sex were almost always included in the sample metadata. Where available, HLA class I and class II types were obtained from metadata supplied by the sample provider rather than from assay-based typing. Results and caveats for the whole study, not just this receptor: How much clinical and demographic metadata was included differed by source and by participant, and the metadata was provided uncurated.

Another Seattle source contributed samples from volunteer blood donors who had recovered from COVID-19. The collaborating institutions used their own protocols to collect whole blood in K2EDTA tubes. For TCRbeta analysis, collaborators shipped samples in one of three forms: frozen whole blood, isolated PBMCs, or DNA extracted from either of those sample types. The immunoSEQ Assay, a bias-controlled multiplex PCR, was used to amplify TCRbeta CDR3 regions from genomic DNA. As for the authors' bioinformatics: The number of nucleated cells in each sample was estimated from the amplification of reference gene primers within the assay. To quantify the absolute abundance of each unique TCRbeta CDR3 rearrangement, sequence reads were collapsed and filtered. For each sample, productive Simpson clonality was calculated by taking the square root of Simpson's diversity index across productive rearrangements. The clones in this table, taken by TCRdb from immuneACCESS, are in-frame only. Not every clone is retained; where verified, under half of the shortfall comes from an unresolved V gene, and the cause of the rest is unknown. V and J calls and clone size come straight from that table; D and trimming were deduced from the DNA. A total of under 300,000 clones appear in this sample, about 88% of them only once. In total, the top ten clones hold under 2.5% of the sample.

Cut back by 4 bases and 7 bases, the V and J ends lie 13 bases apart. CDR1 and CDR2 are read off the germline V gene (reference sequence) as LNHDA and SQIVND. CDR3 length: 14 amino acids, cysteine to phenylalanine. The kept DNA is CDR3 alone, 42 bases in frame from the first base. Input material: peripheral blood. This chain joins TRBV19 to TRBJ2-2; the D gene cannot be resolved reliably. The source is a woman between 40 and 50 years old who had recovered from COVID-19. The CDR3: CASSSPWRVGELFF. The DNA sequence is TGTGCCAGTAGTAGTCCGTGGAGAGTCGGGGAGCTGTTTTTT. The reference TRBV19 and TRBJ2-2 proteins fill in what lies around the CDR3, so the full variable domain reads DGGITQSPKYLFRKEGQNVTLSCEQNLNHDAMYWYRQDPGQGLRLIYYSQIVNDFQKGDIAEGYSVSREKKESFPLTVTSAQKNPTAFYLCASSSPWRVGELFFGEGSRLTVL.